Following are 16 T cell receptor beta chains from one sample sequenced in a study of graft-versus-host responses after intestinal transplantation. Generated by immunoSEQ multiplex PCR, the TCRdb table keeps only in-frame clones and is missing some. The sample shows 13,000 to 15,000 clones, 30% to 35% of them seen only once. The sequences come from alloreactive CD4+ T cells from a mixed lymphocyte reaction culture, collected before intestinal transplant. Noted subset: CFSE-low proliferating T cells sorted from roughly six-day pre-transplant mixed lymphocyte reaction (GvH or HvG direction). The receptors were gathered from a human patient who received an intestinal transplant.

This clone was picked up a small number of times. The chain employs TRBV4-2 and TRBJ2-5; D gene ambiguous. Trimming removed 5 bases from V and 10 bases from J, with 17 bases in between. CDR1 and CDR2 (germline): LGHNA, YNFKEQ. CDR3 length: 13 amino acids. As DNA, the CDR3 is TGTGCCAGCAGCTTCTATCGAACCTGGGGCCAGTACTTC. Translating it yields CASSFYRTWGQYF.

The CDR3 protein is CASRKVAGALRTDTQYF. The CDR3 DNA sequence: TGTGCCAGCCGGAAGGTAGCGGGAGCCCTTCGCACAGATACGCAGTATTTT. The chain combines TRBV11-2 with TRBJ2-3, with 9 bases identical to TRBD2. The germline V gene encodes CDR1 SGHAT and CDR2 FQNNGV. CDR3 length: 17 residues. J was trimmed by 1 base and V by 8 bases; bases with no gene match: 13.

The V gene is TRBV30, the J gene TRBJ1-5, with D perhaps matching TRBD1 (5 bases). The CDR3 has 13 amino acids. Trimming left V 0 bases short and J 7 bases short, with 10 bases between. Germline V gives CDR1 GTSNPN, CDR2 SVGIG (reference sequence). The CDR3 coding sequence is TGTGCCTGGAGTGTAACGAGGGGCCAGCCCCAGCATTTT. This codes for CAWSVTRGQPQHF. Filled out from reference TRBV30 and TRBJ1-5, the complete variable domain reads SQTIHQWPATLVQPVGSPLSLECTVEGTSNPNLYWYRQAAGRGLQLLFYSVGIGQISSEVPQNLSASRPQDRQFILSSKKLLLSDSGFYLCAWSVTRGQPQHFGDGTRLSIL.

The chain uses TRBV19 and TRBJ2-1; D remains ambiguous. CDR3 size: 13 residues. V was clipped by 3 bases and J by 5 bases, with 8 bases between them. Per germline, CDR1 LNHDA and CDR2 SQIVND (reference sequence). The CDR3 loop reads CASSMQIDNEQFF. The CDR3 bases are TGTGCCAGTAGTATGCAGATCGACAATGAGCAGTTCTTC.

This chain joins TRBV5-3 and TRBJ2-7, with D possibly being TRBD1 (6 bases). TRBV5-3 is labeled an ORF, and its function is uncertain. Trimming left V 8 bases short and J 6 bases short, with 21 bases between. This CDR3 contains 14 residues. In DNA form, the CDR3 reads TGTGCCAGCAGCCTGGGGGACACAGGGTTCGAGCAGTACTTC. This translates into CASSLGDTGFEQYF.

The chain recombines TRBV7-9 with TRBJ2-5; D perhaps matches TRBD2 (6 bases). TRBJ2-7 matches the DNA end more closely, so the J call is doubtful. Germline loops: CDR1 SEHNR, CDR2 FQNEAQ (reference sequence). This CDR3 has 13 residues. CDR3 nucleotide sequence: TGTGCCAGCAGCCTCACAGCGGGTTACGAGCAGTACTTC. Translation: CASSLTAGYEQYF.

This clone was observed a few times. V is TRBV30 and J is TRBJ1-4; perhaps TRBD1 as D (6 bases). Germline V gives CDR1 GTSNPN, CDR2 SVGIG (reference sequence). This CDR3 is built from 14 residues. V was cut by 4 bases and J by 2 bases, with 11 bases left in between. This chain's CDR3 is CAWNRARTNEKLFF. CDR3 bases: TGTGCCTGGAACAGGGCGCGGACTAATGAAAAACTGTTTTTT.

This clone turned up a few times. V and J are TRBV9 and TRBJ2-1; 13 nucleotides agree with TRBD2. Germline V gene sequence: CDR1 SGDLS, CDR2 YYNGEE. The CDR3 is made up of 18 amino acids. V shed 0 bases, J shed 7 bases, and the junction held 10 bases outside the gene matches. The CDR3 region is CASSVGPIRTSGSNEQFF. The CDR3, as DNA: TGTGCCAGCAGCGTAGGGCCTATCCGGACTAGCGGGAGTAATGAGCAGTTCTTC. Variable domain in full (rest from reference TRBV9 and TRBJ2-1): DSGVTQTPKHLITATGQRVTLRCSPRSGDLSVYWYQQSLDQGLQFLIQYYNGEERAKGNILERFSAQQFPDLHSELNLSSLELGDSALYFCASSVGPIRTSGSNEQFFGPGTRLTVL.

This clone was seen a handful of times. J is TRBJ2-7 and V is TRBV18; no reliable D call. CDR1 is KGHSH, CDR2 LQKENI, per germline. V gave up 2 bases and J gave up 2 bases, with 10 bases separating them. The CDR3 contains 14 residues. The CDR3 DNA follows: TGTGCCAGCTCACCAGGCCTCACCGCCTACGAGCAGTACTTC. It specifies CASSPGLTAYEQYF.

This clone was observed once. The V call is TRBV6-1, the J call TRBJ2-6, with D possibly TRBD1 on 6 matching bases. CDR3 length: 14 amino acids. The V end was cut by 5 bases, the J end by 3 bases, with 8 bases between. Germline values: CDR1 MNHNS, CDR2 SASEGT. CDR3 residues: CASSLRGGANVLTF. The CDR3 nucleotides are TGTGCCAGCAGTCTCAGGGGTGGGGCCAACGTCCTGACTTTC.

This clone was seen only a few times. In the same sample, other DNA sequences code for this CDR3. The rearrangement joins TRBV15 to TRBJ2-7; D might be TRBD2 (7 bases). Germline V gene sequence: CDR1 LNHNV, CDR2 YYDKDF (reference sequence). V lost 0 bases, J lost 10 bases, and 22 bases lay in between. This CDR3 is 16 amino acids long. In DNA, the CDR3 is TGTGCCACCAGCAGAGAATACCGGGGGCGGGGGTCTGGACAGTACTTC. It specifies CATSREYRGRGSGQYF.

The chain is built from TRBV2 and TRBJ2-5; tentatively, D is TRBD1 (8 bases). The V and J ends lost 6 bases and 4 bases respectively, with 18 bases between them. CDR1 is SNHLY and CDR2 is FYNNEI in the germline V gene. This CDR3 region has 15 residues. The CDR3 bases are TGTGCCAGCAGGGGGGGGACAGGCCCACGAGAGACCCAGTACTTC. It encodes CASRGGTGPRETQYF.

Only a few counts were recorded for this clone. The rearrangement joins TRBV11-3 to TRBJ2-7; D not resolved. Germline lookup yields CDR1 SGHNT and CDR2 YENEEA. This CDR3 is built from 14 residues. Trimming stripped 7 bases from V and 2 bases from J, with 15 bases between. CDR3 in DNA: TGTGCCAGCACCTCCTTCTCTGCGACCTACGAGCAGTACTTC. Translated: CASTSFSATYEQYF.

The J gene is TRBJ2-6, the V gene TRBV27; 11 bases fit TRBD2. The CDR3 is made up of 18 amino acids. Unmatched junction bases numbered 7, after V lost 6 bases and J lost 0 bases. Germline loops: CDR1 MNHEY, CDR2 SMNVEV (reference sequence). CDR3: CASSHLSGRVSGANVLTF. CDR3 coding DNA: TGTGCCAGCAGCCATCTTAGCGGGAGGGTCTCTGGGGCCAACGTCCTGACTTTC.

The chain has TRBV2 and TRBJ2-7; 7 positions match TRBD1. The CDR3 is 14 residues long. V lost 7 bases, J lost 0 bases, and 6 bases stayed unmatched. Germline CDR1 is SNHLY and CDR2 is FYNNEI. CDR3 sequence (DNA): TGTGCCAGCACTATCGGGACAGCCTCCTACGAGCAGTACTTC. It yields the protein CASTIGTASYEQYF.

The rearrangement joins TRBV5-5 to TRBJ1-1; 8 nucleotides align to TRBD1. V lost 2 bases and J lost 1; bases outside the gene matches: 4. The CDR3 has 15 amino acids. Per the germline V gene, CDR1 is SGHKS and CDR2 is YYEKEE (reference sequence). The CDR3 nucleotides are TGTGCCAGCAGCTTCGGACAGGGCCCGAACACTGAAGCTTTCTTT. Translation gives CASSFGQGPNTEAFF.